The rows below give T cell receptor beta chains drawn from one sample of a study of blood T cells in healthy people across ages. One entry per CDR3 protein, called by TCRdb with MiXCR from the 5' RACE reads. Among about 670,000 distinct CDR3 sequences listed, about 50% were seen once. Source material: blood. These receptors all stem from an elderly woman in good health. Both conserved end residues are part of each CDR3. The D gene is left open where the match is weak. The size of a clone is reported for some rows only, either as once, few or many, or as a class for expanded clones.

D	size	V	J	length	DNA	CDR3
-	few	TRBV14	TRBJ1-3	18	TGTGCCAGCAGCCAGTCGGGGGTCGGATGGAGCTCTGGAAACACCATATATTTT	CASSQSGVGWSSGNTIYF
TRBD2	-	TRBV20-1	TRBJ2-7	16	TGCAGTGCTAGAGCGATGGGACTAGCGGGCATCTACGAGCAGTACTTC	CSARAMGLAGIYEQYF
-	many	TRBV7-2	TRBJ2-3	13	TGTGCCAGCAGCCCCACTGTATTAAATACGCAGTATTTT	CASSPTVLNTQYF
-	few	TRBV27	TRBJ1-2	16	TGTGCCAGCAGTCCCAGAGTATTTTCAAAAGCCAATGGCTACACCTTC	CASSPRVFSKANGYTF
-	-	TRBV4-1	TRBJ2-5	13	TGCGCCAGCAGCCAAGTCGGGCAAGAGACCCAGTACTTC	CASSQVGQETQYF
-	-	TRBV2	TRBJ2-2	14	TGTGCCAGTTCCGGGGGTTCGCAAACCGGGGAGCTGTTTTTT	CASSGGSQTGELFF
-	-	TRBV9	TRBJ1-2	16	TGTGCCAGCAGCGACAATCCGGGCCCCGAAGGGAACGGCTACACCTTC	CASSDNPGPEGNGYTF
TRBD1	-	TRBV28	TRBJ1-1	14	TGTGCCAGCAGCCACGGGACAGTGAACACTGAAGCTTTCTTT	CASSHGTVNTEAFF
-	-	TRBV6-2/TRBV6-3	TRBJ2-7	15	TGTGCCAGCAGTTACTCGGTTGTATCCTCCTACGAGCAGTACTTC	CASSYSVVSSYEQYF
-	many	TRBV3-1	TRBJ2-1	14	TGTGCCAGCAGCCAAGCGAGCTCCTACAATGAGCAGTTCTTC	CASSQASSYNEQFF
-	-	TRBV3-1	TRBJ2-2	15	TGTGCCAGCAGCCCACTCTCCGGTCGGTTCGGGGAGCTGTTTTTT	CASSPLSGRFGELFF
TRBD1	-	TRBV6-5	TRBJ2-2	13	TGTGCCAGCAGGGGACAGGGTTCTGGGGAGCTGTTTTTT	CASRGQGSGELFF
-	-	TRBV5-1	TRBJ2-7	14	TGCGCCAGCAGCCCTGGACATTCCGCCTACGAGCAGTACTTC	CASSPGHSAYEQYF
-	-	TRBV5-1	TRBJ1-6	15	TGCGCCAGCAGCCCCGGAAGGACCAGGGTCGGTTCCCTCCACTTT	CASSPGRTRVGSLHF
TRBD2	few	TRBV5-6	TRBJ2-5	15	TGTGCCAGCAGCTTTATGGGGGGGTACCAAGAGACCCAGTACTTC	CASSFMGGYQETQYF
-	many	TRBV27	TRBJ2-1	15	TGTGCCAGCAGTTTAGAGCCGAATTCCTACAATGAGCAGTTCTTC	CASSLEPNSYNEQFF
TRBD2	many	TRBV20-1	TRBJ2-3	15	TGCAGTGCTAGTCCCCTAGCGGGAGGCACAGATACGCAGTATTTT	CSASPLAGGTDTQYF
-	once	TRBV11-2	TRBJ2-3	16	TGTGCCAGCAGCGGAGGGTTTGAGGGGCTCACAGATACGCAGTATTTT	CASSGGFEGLTDTQYF
TRBD1	once	TRBV4-1	TRBJ2-7	15	TGCGCCAGCAGCCAAGGGACAGGGGGAACCTACGGGCAGTACTTC	CASSQGTGGTYGQYF
TRBD2	once	TRBV4-1	TRBJ2-5	16	TGCGCCAGCAGCCAAGATCCTAGCGGGAGCTTGAAGACCCAGTACTTC	CASSQDPSGSLKTQYF
-	once	TRBV10-3	TRBJ2-1	14	TGTGCCATCAGTGAAGCCCGGGACTACAATGAGCAGTTCTTC	CAISEARDYNEQFF
-	-	TRBV5-5	TRBJ2-5	14	TGTGCCAGCAGCGGGGGGTCCAGAAAAAATGAGCAGTACTTC	CASSGGSRKNEQYF
-	-	TRBV4-2	TRBJ2-7	15	TGTGCCAGCAGCCAAGGTCTAGGGGTTAACTACGAGCAGTACTTC	CASSQGLGVNYEQYF
-	-	TRBV20-1	TRBJ2-7	16	TGCAGTGCTGGCAAAGCCGGGGCCCCACTCTCGGATGAGCAGTACTTC	CSAGKAGAPLSDEQYF
TRBD1	many	TRBV9	TRBJ2-1	15	TGTGCCAGCAGCGTAGTGGGACAGGGGGCTTATGAGCAGTTCTTC	CASSVVGQGAYEQFF
-	-	TRBV15	TRBJ2-2	14	TGTGCCACCAGCAGAGGAGAGAACACCGGGGAGCTGTTTTTT	CATSRGENTGELFF
-	-	TRBV6-5	TRBJ2-4	12	TGTGCCTGTATCAAGACACCCAACATTCAGTACTTC	CACIKTPNIQYF
-	-	TRBV4-2	TRBJ2-6	16	TGTGCCAGCAGCCAAGAACGGGACTCTGGGGCCAACGTCCTGACTTTC	CASSQERDSGANVLTF
-	-	TRBV14	TRBJ2-7	11	TGTGCCAGCAGCCAAGTCGGGATCCAGTACTTC	CASSQVGIQYF
-	once	TRBV6-5	TRBJ2-1	15	TGTGCCAGCAGTAGAACTACGAGGGGCAACAATGAGCAGTTCTTC	CASSRTTRGNNEQFF
TRBD1	-	TRBV28	TRBJ1-2	14	TGTGCCAGCAGCCAGACAGGGGGCCTCTATGGCTACACCTTC	CASSQTGGLYGYTF
-	-	TRBV19	TRBJ1-5	15	TGTGCCAGTAGTATAGATGGGGATAGCAATCAGCCCCAGCATTTT	CASSIDGDSNQPQHF
-	many	TRBV20-1	TRBJ1-5	14	TGCAGTGCTCAGCAGGTTGTTAGCAATCAGCCCCAGCATTTT	CSAQQVVSNQPQHF
-	-	TRBV25-1	TRBJ2-5	14	TGTGCCAGCAGTGGACGGACGACTCGGGAGACCCAGTACTTC	CASSGRTTRETQYF
TRBD1	once	TRBV28	TRBJ1-1	14	TGTGCCAGCACGATACAGGGGGCTGGAACTGAAGCTTTCTTT	CASTIQGAGTEAFF
-	-	TRBV4-3	TRBJ2-1	16	TGCGCCAGCAGCCAATTTAATAGCTTCCCCGGGGATGAGCAGTTCTTC	CASSQFNSFPGDEQFF
TRBD1	few	TRBV7-9	TRBJ2-7	16	TGTGCCAGCAGCTTGGGAACCGGGACAGGGAACGACGAGCAGTACTTC	CASSLGTGTGNDEQYF
-	few	TRBV7-9	TRBJ2-3	13	TGTGCCAGCAGCGTATTAAGGCCATATACGCAGTATTTT	CASSVLRPYTQYF
-	-	TRBV13	TRBJ2-4	17	TGTGCCAGCAGCCAGGGTCACACGGACTCGGCCAAAAACATTCAGTACTTC	CASSQGHTDSAKNIQYF
-	many	TRBV9	TRBJ1-2	12	TGTGCCAGCAGCGCGACGACAAATGGCTACACCTTC	CASSATTNGYTF
-	many	TRBV9	TRBJ2-7	13	TGTGCCAGCAGCAAGGGGGGGAAATACGAGCAGTACTTC	CASSKGGKYEQYF
-	few	TRBV12-3/TRBV12-4	TRBJ1-3	15	TGTGCCAGCAGTAGCCGAGGAGGTCCCGGAAACACCATATATTTT	CASSSRGGPGNTIYF
TRBD1	-	TRBV6-6	TRBJ2-5	17	TGTGCCAGCAGTTCCCCGAACAGGGGGCGGAATCAAGAGACCCAGTACTTC	CASSSPNRGRNQETQYF
TRBD1	many	TRBV28	TRBJ2-4	15	TGTGCCAGCCTGACAGGGGGCTCAGGATCAAACATTCAGTACTTC	CASLTGGSGSNIQYF
-	-	TRBV2	TRBJ2-2	14	TGTGCCGGCAGCGTGGACAGGAACACCGGGGAGCTGTTTTTT	CAGSVDRNTGELFF
-	-	TRBV15	TRBJ1-4	15	TGCGCCACCAGCAGAGATGTGGGGATTAATGAAAAACTGTTTTTT	CATSRDVGINEKLFF
TRBD1	-	TRBV10-3	TRBJ2-1	13	TGTGCCAGCGCTAGAGGACAGGCCGATGAGCAGTTCTTC	CASARGQADEQFF
-	few	TRBV5-1	TRBJ1-6	14	TGCGCCAGCCACCGGGACACCGAAAATTCACCCCTCCACTTT	CASHRDTENSPLHF
-	-	TRBV5-1	TRBJ1-4	13	TGCGCCAGCAGCCGTTCAGACGGTGAAAAACTGTTTTTT	CASSRSDGEKLFF
TRBD1	-	TRBV28	TRBJ2-3	14	TGTGCCACCGGACAGGCCTCTAGCACAGATACGCAGTATTTT	CATGQASSTDTQYF
-	many	TRBV20-1	TRBJ2-5	13	TGCAGTGCTAGAGCAGGGGACCGGGAGACCCAGTACTTC	CSARAGDRETQYF
TRBD1	few	TRBV6-6	TRBJ1-2	12	TGTGCCGGGACAGGGCCGAACTATGGCTACACCTTC	CAGTGPNYGYTF
-	-	TRBV18	TRBJ2-7	15	TGTGCCAGCTCACGCGTCAACATCTACAACTACGAGCAGTACTTC	CASSRVNIYNYEQYF
TRBD2	-	TRBV5-6	TRBJ2-7	15	TGTGCCAGCAGCTTGGGCGGGGGGACCTCCTACGAGCAGTACTTC	CASSLGGGTSYEQYF
-	-	TRBV10-3	TRBJ2-1	13	TGTGCCATCAGCCCGGGACCCTACAATGAGCAGTTCTTC	CAISPGPYNEQFF